This section outlines one TCR beta chain sequence together with its context. The data derive from a study of blood T cell repertoires in COVID-19. The CDR3 consists of 12 residues. Trimming stripped 6 bases from V and 4 bases from J, with 9 bases between. Germline V gene data show CDR1 as SGHAT and CDR2 as FQNNGV. The method was immunoSEQ multiplex PCR; TCRdb's version includes in-frame clones alone and lacks a portion of them. The data contain 120,000 or so clones, around three quarters of them singletons. Sequenced material: peripheral blood. The chain is built from TRBV11-2 and TRBJ1-2; D may be TRBD1 (5 bases). The clonotype was recovered from a man aged 40-50 years with active or convalescent COVID-19. CDR3 nucleotide sequence: TGTGCCAGCAGTCACGACAGCTATGGCTACACCTTC. Translating it yields CASSHDSYGYTF.